This TCR beta chain was retrieved from a study of CD8+ T cells in alopecia areata. Sample treatment: oral pan-JAK inhibitor, 5-10 mg twice daily. T lymphocytes (CD4+ and CD8+) were sorted from PBMCs. cDNA prepared by RNA extraction and subsequent reverse transcription served as the template for sequencing. Clones were sequenced by immunoSEQ multiplex PCR, and TCRdb holds only the in-frame ones, with some missing. The data contain over 150,000 clones, about 53% of them singletons. J lost 7 bases, V lost 1 base, and 0 bases had no gene match. In germline, CDR1 is SGHAT, CDR2 FQNNGV. The CDR3 has 12 residues. Worth noting for this clone: Its antigen is undetermined. The identical CDR3 is also encoded by other nucleotide sequences in the sample.

General observations from the study: Scalp clonality decreased significantly with tofacitinib, and so did expanded CD8+ clones among the top 100. One nonresponder leaves baseline CD8+ expansion's link to response uncertain. Normal skin's resident alphabeta T cells are sequenced alongside lesional scalp T cells.

The receptor was isolated from a human donor with alopecia areata. The source was CD8+ T cells sorted from blood, collected at week 24, from a patient treated with tofacitinib. The chain has TRBV11-2 and TRBJ2-7; 8 bases fit TRBD2. CDR3 sequence (DNA): TGTGCCAGCAGCTTAGCGGGGGGGGAGCAGTACTTC. Translating gives CASSLAGGEQYF.